The 21 T cell receptor beta chains presented below share a single source sample, sequenced in a study of T cell responses to AZD1222 COVID-19 vaccine. Repertoires were generated with immunoSEQ multiplex PCR, while TCRdb's copy carries only in-frame clones and drops some. This sample yields about 120,000 clones, of which 84% are seen a single time; approximately 10% belongs to the top ten. This specimen consisted of peripheral blood, obtained on day 0 of AZD1222 vaccination. These receptors originate from an adult in good health.

The V gene is TRBV6-2 or TRBV6-3, the J gene TRBJ2-1; 8 bases fit TRBD2. CDR1 and CDR2 (germline): MNHEY, SVGEGT. Unmatched junction bases numbered 5, after V lost 5 bases and J lost 5 bases. The CDR3 has 14 amino acids. The CDR3 spells CASSRSGGNNEQFF. CDR3 coding DNA: TGTGCCAGCAGTCGGTCGGGGGGGAACAATGAGCAGTTCTTC.

This clone was recorded once. This chain connects TRBV24-1 to TRBJ2-2; maybe TRBD2 (7 bases). This CDR3 comprises 12 residues. V was shortened by 9 bases and J by 6 bases, with 10 bases between the two germline ends. Per the germline V gene, CDR1 is KGHDR and CDR2 is SFDVKD. The CDR3 DNA sequence: TGTGCCACCGGAGGGGGGGCCGGGGAGCTGTTTTTT. Amino acids: CATGGGAGELFF.

V and J are TRBV28 and TRBJ2-7; D assignment may be TRBD1 or TRBD2 (5 bases each). Germline V CDR1 and CDR2: MDHEN, SYDVKM. The germline V and J ends were trimmed by 4 bases and 6 bases, with 22 bases remaining between them. CDR3 size: 16 residues. This CDR3 is CASSSRGYGGEGEQYF. The DNA of the CDR3 is TGTGCCAGCAGTTCCCGGGGATATGGGGGAGAGGGCGAGCAGTACTTC.

The V gene is TRBV2, the J gene TRBJ1-5; D remains unclear. V was cut by 6 bases and J by 1 base, with 4 bases left in between. CDR3 length equals 12 residues. In germline, CDR1 is SNHLY, CDR2 FYNNEI. DNA of the CDR3: TGTGCCAGCAGGCTGAGCAATCAGCCCCAGCATTTT. This gives the protein CASRLSNQPQHF.

V usage is TRBV28 and J usage is TRBJ1-1, with TRBD1 matching 7 bases. Germline V gene lookup returns CDR1 MDHEN and CDR2 SYDVKM. The CDR3 runs 14 residues. With 6 bases clipped from V and 1 base from J, the junction kept 5 bases outside the gene matches. The CDR3 loop reads CASSQGTANTEAFF. Written as DNA, the CDR3 is TGTGCCAGCAGCCAAGGGACAGCGAACACTGAAGCTTTCTTT.

The V call is TRBV9, the J call TRBJ2-3; D call uncertain. V gave up 0 bases and J gave up 3 bases, with 2 bases separating them. Germline CDR1 reads SGDLS; CDR2 reads YYNGEE. This CDR3 has 12 amino acids. The CDR3 DNA reads TGTGCCAGCAGCGTAGGGACAGATACGCAGTATTTT. Protein sequence: CASSVGTDTQYF.

CDR3 in amino acids: CASSLVQGDYGYTF. CDR3 DNA: TGTGCCAGCAGCTTGGTACAGGGGGACTATGGCTACACCTTC. This chain connects TRBV11-2 to TRBJ1-2; 8 bases match TRBD1. This CDR3 comprises 14 residues. V lost 3 bases to trimming and J lost 3 bases; unmatched junction nucleotides: 3. Germline V lookup: CDR1 SGHAT, CDR2 FQNNGV.

The rearrangement links TRBV5-1 to TRBJ1-1, with D perhaps matching TRBD1 (6 bases). Germline-derived CDR1 and CDR2 are SGHRS and YFSETQ. V lost 9 bases, J lost 2 bases, and 17 bases lay in between. CDR3 length: 14 residues. This CDR3 is CATQQGGENTEAFF. The CDR3 DNA reads TGCGCCACCCAACAGGGAGGAGAAAACACTGAAGCTTTCTTT.

The CDR3 DNA reads as TGTGCCAGCGCGATGAGGACAGGGAGGGCGGGCAATGGACAGCCCCAGCATTTT. It codes for CASAMRTGRAGNGQPQHF. The J gene is TRBJ1-5, the V gene TRBV28; 8 bases line up with TRBD1. From germline, CDR1 is MDHEN and CDR2 SYDVKM. Trimming at V came to 8 bases and at J to 7 bases, leaving 22 bases not matched to a gene. The CDR3 covers 18 residues.

The J gene is TRBJ2-7, the V gene TRBV29-1; D gene ambiguous. The CDR3 is 13 amino acids. Trimming took off 1 base at V and 3 bases at J, with 10 bases between the two ends. The germline V gene has CDR1 SQVTM and CDR2 ANQGSEA. CDR3 residues: CSVEGPTDYEQYF. The CDR3 DNA reads as TGCAGCGTTGAAGGGCCCACGGACTACGAGCAGTACTTC.

In nucleotides, the CDR3 is TGTGCCAGCAGTGAGGGTGTGGGGCTGAGCACTGAAGCTTTCTTT. Protein: CASSEGVGLSTEAFF. This chain connects TRBV2 to TRBJ1-1; maybe TRBD1 (5 bases). V lost 3 bases and J lost 4, with 15 bases in between. CDR1 and CDR2 (germline): SNHLY, FYNNEI. The CDR3 extends over 15 amino acids.

The gene calls are TRBV5-1 and TRBJ1-2, with 10 bases fitting TRBD1. V lost 4 bases and J lost 10; bases outside the gene matches: 10. The CDR3 runs to 14 residues. CDR1 and CDR2 (germline): SGHRS, YFSETQ. The CDR3 coding sequence is TGCGCCAGCAGCGCCGGACAGGGGGAAACCGCCTACACCTTC. This codes for CASSAGQGETAYTF. Complete variable domain (other parts from reference TRBV5-1 and TRBJ1-2): KAGVTQTPRYLIKTRGQQVTLSCSPISGHRSVSWYQQTPGQGLQFLFEYFSETQRNKGNFPGRFSGRQFSNSRSEMNVSTLELGDSALYLCASSAGQGETAYTFGSGTRLTVV.

The chain has TRBV5-1 and TRBJ2-7; D assignment may be TRBD1 or TRBD2 (5 bases each). The CDR3 runs 14 residues. V was pared by 4 bases and J by 2 bases, with 13 bases between. In germline, CDR1 is SGHRS, CDR2 YFSETQ. The DNA for the CDR3 is TGCGCCAGCAGCCCATGGGACGGAACCTACGAGCAGTACTTC. Residues: CASSPWDGTYEQYF. The variable domain in full, with the rest retrieved from reference TRBV5-1 and TRBJ2-7, is KAGVTQTPRYLIKTRGQQVTLSCSPISGHRSVSWYQQTPGQGLQFLFEYFSETQRNKGNFPGRFSGRQFSNSRSEMNVSTLELGDSALYLCASSPWDGTYEQYFGPGTRLTVT.

The V call is TRBV7-9, the J call TRBJ2-7; 10 bases line up with TRBD2. The ends lost 2 bases at V and 3 bases at J; junction bases unmatched: 7. The germline V gene encodes CDR1 SEHNR and CDR2 FQNEAQ (reference sequence). The CDR3 length is 16 residues. The DNA of the CDR3 is TGTGCCAGCAGCTTACGGGCTGGGACTAGCGACTACGAGCAGTACTTC. Encoded protein: CASSLRAGTSDYEQYF.

The rearrangement joins TRBV28 to TRBJ1-1, with 7 bases that match TRBD1. The CDR3 spans 16 residues. After removal of 6 bases from V and 0 bases from J, the junction contained 10 bases not matched to a gene. Germline V gene lookup returns CDR1 MDHEN and CDR2 SYDVKM. As DNA, the CDR3 is TGTGCCAGCAGACTGCTAACGGGACAGTTGAACACTGAAGCTTTCTTT. Its protein product is CASRLLTGQLNTEAFF.

The chain uses TRBV7-2 and TRBJ2-7; D ambiguous. This CDR3 is 15 amino acids long. Germline-derived CDR1 and CDR2 are SGHTA and FQGNSA. Trimming took off 6 bases at V and 3 bases at J, with 18 bases between the two ends. As DNA, the CDR3 is TGTGCCAGCAGGACCCAAAAAGGTCCTAGCTACGAGCAGTACTTC. It specifies CASRTQKGPSYEQYF.

The chain links TRBV18 to TRBJ2-5, with TRBD2 identical over 8 bases. This CDR3 is built from 14 residues. Trimming at V came to 5 bases and at J to 0 bases, leaving 2 bases not matched to a gene. Germline V gene sequence: CDR1 KGHSH, CDR2 LQKENI. The CDR3 sequence: CASSTTSDQETQYF. The CDR3, as DNA: TGTGCCAGCTCAACGACTAGCGACCAAGAGACCCAGTACTTC. The full variable domain, rest sourced from reference TRBV18 and TRBJ2-5, is NAGVMQNPRHLVRRRGQEARLRCSPMKGHSHVYWYRQLPEEGLKFMVYLQKENIIDESGMPKERFSAEFPKEGPSILRIQQVVRGDSAAYFCASSTTSDQETQYFGPGTRLLVL.

The CDR3 sequence is CASSGTGVYNEQFF. The DNA of the CDR3 is TGTGCCAGCAGCGGGACAGGGGTTTACAATGAGCAGTTCTTC. The J gene is TRBJ2-1, the V gene TRBV9; 9 bases are shared with TRBD1. CDR3 length: 14 residues. The trim removed 3 bases at V and 4 bases at J, leaving 2 bases unmatched. Germline CDR1 reads SGDLS; CDR2 reads YYNGEE.

This clone was observed once. The chain is built from TRBV19 and TRBJ2-7; no clear D gene. CDR3 size: 13 residues. Trimming removed 0 bases at V and 12 bases at J, with 15 bases between. Germline values: CDR1 LNHDA, CDR2 SQIVND (reference sequence). CDR3 residues: CASSIDWPGTPYF. CDR3 DNA: TGTGCCAGTAGTATAGATTGGCCGGGCACACCGTACTTC.

Concerning this clone itself: One junction end does not reproduce the germline sequence, and a read error may be involved. V is TRBV27 and J is TRBJ2-2; possibly TRBD2 for D (6 bases). CDR3 length: 16 amino acids. Per germline, CDR1 MNHEY and CDR2 SMNVEV (reference sequence). The CDR3 DNA follows: TGTGCCAGCAGTTTATCGGGACTGCGGAACGCCGGGGAGCTGTTTTTT. This encodes CASSLSGLRNAGELFF.

The chain joins TRBV5-1 to TRBJ2-1; 7 bases align to TRBD2. V lost 0 bases to trimming and J lost 4 bases; unmatched junction nucleotides: 7. The length of the CDR3 is 16 residues. The germline CDR1 and CDR2 sequences are SGHRS and YFSETQ. In DNA form, the CDR3 reads TGCGCCAGCAGCTTGGCCGGGGACTATAATTACAATGAGCAGTTCTTC. This encodes CASSLAGDYNYNEQFF.